Below are 18 T cell receptor beta chains sequenced from a single sample in a study of T-cell reconstitution after alpha-beta-depleted transplantation in children. Unique molecular identifiers were incorporated when the TCRbeta library was constructed. TCRdb itself ran the PCR reads through MiXCR, one entry per CDR3 protein. The sample includes under 250,000 distinct CDR3 sequences, about 24% of them seen just once. The specimen was PBMCs, mostly from graft donor cells, collected 360 days after TCRalphabeta/CD19-depleted stem cell transplant. The source is a female patient under 10 years old who had a stem cell transplant for congenital amegakaryocytic thrombocytopenia, so the T cells may come from the graft donor.

The V call is TRBV5-1, the J call TRBJ2-5; D gene ambiguous. Trimming took 0 bases from V and 5 from J, leaving 11 bases between them. This CDR3 is 14 amino acids long. The germline CDR1 and CDR2 sequences are SGHRS and YFSETQ. CDR3 DNA: TGCGCCAGCAGCTTGGTTCAGGAGCTGGAGACCCAGTACTTC. Its protein is CASSLVQELETQYF.

CDR3 coding DNA: TGTGCCAGCAGCCAAAGGAAGAAGGGACTGGCCTACGAGCAGTACTTC. This encodes CASSQRKKGLAYEQYF. V is TRBV3-1 and J is TRBJ2-7; the D gene is possibly TRBD2 (6 bases). This CDR3 is 16 amino acids long. V dropped 2 bases and J dropped 2 bases, with 16 bases sitting between them. Looked up from germline, CDR1 is LGHDT and CDR2 is YNNKEL (reference sequence).

The table lists this clonotype with many counts. The J gene is TRBJ1-6, the V gene TRBV12-3 or TRBV12-4; TRBD1 might be the D (5 bases). Trimming removed 5 bases from V and 7 bases from J, with 12 bases in between. This CDR3 comprises 14 residues. This CDR3 reads CASSGGATNSPLHF. CDR3 DNA: TGTGCCAGCAGTGGAGGGGCCACCAATTCACCCCTCCACTTT.

This clonotype was seen only a few times. V and J are TRBV15 and TRBJ2-3; D is perhaps TRBD2 (8 bases). V gave up 8 bases and J gave up 2 bases, with 17 bases separating them. Germline CDR1 reads LNHNV; CDR2 reads YYDKDF (reference sequence). The CDR3 loop spans 15 amino acids. CDR3 in DNA: TGTGCCACCTCTCGTAGCGGGACAGACACAGATACGCAGTATTTT. It codes for CATSRSGTDTDTQYF.

V is TRBV23-1 and J is TRBJ2-3; perhaps TRBD1 as D (5 bases). TRBV23-1 is an ORF, with its function uncertain. V was shortened by 7 bases and J by 1 base, with 18 bases between the two germline ends. The CDR3 sequence is 16 residues long. Here the CDR3 reads CASTRQWQSCTDTQYF. The CDR3 DNA reads TGCGCCAGCACTCGACAGTGGCAGAGTTGCACAGATACGCAGTATTTT.

The V and J genes are TRBV4-2 and TRBJ2-3; 8 bases match TRBD2. The CDR3 is made up of 14 amino acids. V lost 0 bases, J lost 11 bases, and 7 bases stayed unmatched. Germline lookup yields CDR1 LGHNA and CDR2 YNFKEQ. For the CDR3, the DNA is TGTGCCAGCAGCCAAGAGAGGACTAGCAGGAGGCAGTATTTT. Amino acids: CASSQERTSRRQYF.

This clonotype was seen just once. Germline and junction disagree at one end, which may indicate a read error. The V call is TRBV20-1, the J call TRBJ2-4; tentatively, D is TRBD1 or TRBD2 (5 bases each). In germline, CDR1 is DFQATT, CDR2 SNEGSKA (reference sequence). The CDR3 is 18 amino acids. The CDR3 is CSAIPGTVYTLAKKIQYF. CDR3 bases: TGCAGTGCTATTCCCGGGACGGTGTATACTCTAGCCAAAAAAATTCAGTACTTC.

V gene TRBV11-2 combines with J gene TRBJ2-1; a possible D gene is TRBD2 (5 bases). The CDR3 length is 14 residues. Per germline, CDR1 SGHAT and CDR2 FQNNGV. V lost 3 bases and J 4 bases, leaving 10 bases between the germline ends. CDR3 bases: TGTGCCAGCAGCTTTACGGGATTGTACAATGAGCAGTTCTTC. It is translated as CASSFTGLYNEQFF.

This clonotype was counted only a few times. The CDR3 bases are TGTGCCAGCAGCTTAGCACCGCTCAGGGGAACTGAAGCTTTCTTT. It codes for CASSLAPLRGTEAFF. V and J are TRBV7-9 and TRBJ1-1; a weak D match, TRBD1 (6 bases). The germline CDR1 and CDR2 sequences are SEHNR and FQNEAQ (reference sequence). V was trimmed by 0 bases and J by 5 bases, leaving 13 bases between them. The CDR3 totals 15 residues.

This chain uses TRBV10-3 with TRBJ2-7, with 7 nucleotides matching TRBD2. CDR1 and CDR2 (germline): ENHRY, SYGVKD. The CDR3 runs to 14 residues. V lost 5 bases to trimming and J lost 3 bases; unmatched junction nucleotides: 7. The CDR3 DNA reads as TGTGCCATCAGTCATGGGGACTACAGCTACGAGCAGTACTTC. This translates into CAISHGDYSYEQYF.

The chain recombines TRBV7-2 with TRBJ1-2; the D gene is possibly TRBD1 (5 bases). Germline CDR1 and CDR2: SGHTA and FQGNSA. The CDR3 covers 11 residues. V was cut by 5 bases and J by 7 bases, with 8 bases left in between. The CDR3 DNA sequence: TGTGCCAGCAGCCGGGGACGTGGCTACACCTTC. This gives the protein CASSRGRGYTF.

This clonotype was observed a handful of times. This chain's CDR3 is CASSGTGTQETQYF. CDR3 nucleotide sequence: TGTGCCAGCAGCGGGACAGGGACGCAAGAGACCCAGTACTTC. The chain carries TRBV9 and TRBJ2-5, with 8 bases aligning to TRBD1. V lost 3 bases to trimming and J lost 2 bases; unmatched junction nucleotides: 3. This CDR3 has 14 residues. Germline CDR1 reads SGDLS; CDR2 reads YYNGEE.

This clonotype was counted a few times. The CDR3 nucleotides are TGCGCCAGCAGCCAGTATCAGATACAGGGAGAGACCCAGTACTTC. Its translation: CASSQYQIQGETQYF. The chain is built from TRBV4-3 and TRBJ2-5; maybe TRBD1 (6 bases). The CDR3 spans 15 residues. Trimming pared 3 bases from V and 4 bases from J, leaving 15 bases between. The germline V gene encodes CDR1 LGHNA and CDR2 YSLEER.

CDR3 DNA: TGTGCCAGCAGCGTAAGTTCGGGGAGCCCCTACGAGCAGTACTTC. Protein: CASSVSSGSPYEQYF. The chain uses TRBV9 and TRBJ2-7; D is perhaps TRBD2 (5 bases). Germline V CDR1 and CDR2: SGDLS, YYNGEE. The CDR3 sequence is 15 residues long. V was pared by 1 base and J by 2 bases, with 13 bases between.

There are a few counts of this clonotype. The rearrangement links TRBV10-3 to TRBJ1-2; a weak D match, TRBD1 (5 bases). V lost 2 bases to trimming and J lost 4 bases, with 14 bases between them. This CDR3 is 15 amino acids long. Per the germline V gene, CDR1 is ENHRY and CDR2 is SYGVKD. CDR3 protein: CAISETLGTIYGYTF. CDR3 nucleotides: TGTGCCATCAGTGAGACCTTAGGGACGATCTATGGCTACACCTTC.

V and J are TRBV10-3 and TRBJ2-7, with D possibly TRBD2 on 5 matching bases. Trimming pared 2 bases from V and 9 bases from J, leaving 20 bases between. The CDR3 contains 15 residues. Germline CDR1 ENHRY, CDR2 SYGVKD. The CDR3: CAISEARMPQSGQYF. In DNA form, the CDR3 reads TGTGCCATCAGTGAGGCGCGGATGCCTCAAAGCGGGCAGTACTTC.

In this sample, this clonotype turned up many times. V gene TRBV20-1 combines with J gene TRBJ2-5; D gene uncertain. The length of the CDR3 is 10 residues. From germline, CDR1 is DFQATT and CDR2 SNEGSKA (reference sequence). V gave up 0 bases and J gave up 4 bases, with 0 bases separating them. The CDR3 DNA reads as TGCAGTGCTAGAGAAGAGACCCAGTACTTC. It specifies CSAREETQYF.

The rearrangement links TRBV7-6 to TRBJ2-1; TRBD2 is a possible D gene (5 bases). The germline gives CDR1 SGHVS, CDR2 FNYEAQ. With 0 bases removed from V and 9 bases from J, the gap between germline ends came to 21 bases. The CDR3 consists of 17 residues. The CDR3 reads CASSLAPRLPKAPEQFF. Written as DNA, the CDR3 is TGTGCCAGCAGCTTAGCCCCGAGACTACCCAAAGCCCCTGAGCAGTTCTTC.